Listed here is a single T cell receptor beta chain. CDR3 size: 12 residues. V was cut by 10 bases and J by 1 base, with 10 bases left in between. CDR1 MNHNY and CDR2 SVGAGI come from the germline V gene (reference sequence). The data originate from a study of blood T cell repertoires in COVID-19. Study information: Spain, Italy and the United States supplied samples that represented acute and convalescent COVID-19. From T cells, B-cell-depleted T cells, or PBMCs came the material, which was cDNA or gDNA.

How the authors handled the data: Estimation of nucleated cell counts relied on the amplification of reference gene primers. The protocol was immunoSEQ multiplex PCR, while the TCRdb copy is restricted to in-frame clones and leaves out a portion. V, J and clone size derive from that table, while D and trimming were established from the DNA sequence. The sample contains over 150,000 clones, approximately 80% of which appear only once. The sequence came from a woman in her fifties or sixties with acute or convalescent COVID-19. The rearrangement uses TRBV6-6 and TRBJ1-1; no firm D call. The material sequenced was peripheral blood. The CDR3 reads CATHIQNTEAFF. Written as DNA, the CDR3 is TGTGCCACCCATATACAGAACACTGAAGCTTTCTTT.